This T cell receptor (beta chain) was found in a study of Ad26.COV2.S vaccination and SARS-CoV-2 variants. Overall study findings and caveats: Substantial breadth was reportedly displayed by spike-specific CD8+ and CD4+ T cell responses after vaccination. The TCR-based breadth and depth measures might underestimate overall T cell responses.

V was clipped by 5 bases and J by 4 bases, with 11 bases between them. Germline-derived CDR1 and CDR2 are SGHTA and FQGNSA. This CDR3 is built from 13 residues. Data came from immunoSEQ multiplex PCR; TCRdb stores just in-frame clones and leaves some out. Among about 350,000 clones listed, less than 90% were seen once. Treatment: some 19 received Ad26.COV2.S at low or high dose, single or two shots; roughly five received placebo; per-sample allocation not given. Day 63 following the first vaccine or placebo injection was when the samples were taken. Turning to this clone: Its antigen is unidentified.

V gene TRBV7-2 combines with J gene TRBJ1-1; D perhaps matches TRBD1 (6 bases). The sequences come from peripheral blood, collected in a trial of Ad26.COV2.S vaccine versus placebo. The receptor comes from a person aged 18-65 years who received the Ad26.COV2.S COVID-19 vaccine or a placebo. The CDR3 region is CASSAGVSTEAFF. The CDR3 DNA follows: TGTGCCAGCAGCGCAGGGGTGTCCACTGAAGCTTTCTTT.